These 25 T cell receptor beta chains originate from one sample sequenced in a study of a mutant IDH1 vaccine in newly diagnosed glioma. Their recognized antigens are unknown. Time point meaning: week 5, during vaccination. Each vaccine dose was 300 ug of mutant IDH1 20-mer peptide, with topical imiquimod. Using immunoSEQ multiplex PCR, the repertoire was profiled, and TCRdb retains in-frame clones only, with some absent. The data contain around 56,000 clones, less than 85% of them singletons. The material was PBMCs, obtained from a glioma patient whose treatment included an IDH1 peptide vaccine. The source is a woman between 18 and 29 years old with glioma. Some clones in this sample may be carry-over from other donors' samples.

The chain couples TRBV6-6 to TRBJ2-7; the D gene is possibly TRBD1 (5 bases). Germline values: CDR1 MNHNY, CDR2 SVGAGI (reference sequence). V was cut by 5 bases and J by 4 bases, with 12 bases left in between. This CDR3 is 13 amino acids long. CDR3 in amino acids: CASSPVKGYEQYF. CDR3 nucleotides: TGTGCCAGCAGTCCGGTTAAGGGGTACGAGCAGTACTTC.

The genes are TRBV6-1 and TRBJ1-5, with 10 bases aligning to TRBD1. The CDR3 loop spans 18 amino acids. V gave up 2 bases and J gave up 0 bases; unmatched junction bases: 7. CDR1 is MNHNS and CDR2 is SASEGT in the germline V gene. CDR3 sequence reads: CASSEPGQGFYSNQPQHF. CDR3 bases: TGTGCCAGCAGTGAACCGGGACAGGGGTTTTATAGCAATCAGCCCCAGCATTTT.

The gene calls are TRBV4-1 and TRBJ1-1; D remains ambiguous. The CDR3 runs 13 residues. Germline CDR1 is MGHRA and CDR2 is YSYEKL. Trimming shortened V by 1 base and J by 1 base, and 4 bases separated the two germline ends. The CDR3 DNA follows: TGCGCCAGCAGCCAAGGGTGGAACACTGAAGCTTTCTTT. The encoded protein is CASSQGWNTEAFF.

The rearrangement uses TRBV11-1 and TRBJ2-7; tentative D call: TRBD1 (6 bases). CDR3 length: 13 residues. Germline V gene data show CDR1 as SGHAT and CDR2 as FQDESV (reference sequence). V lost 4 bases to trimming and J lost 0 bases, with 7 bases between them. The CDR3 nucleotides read TGTGCCAGCAGCTCAGGGGACTCCTACGAGCAGTACTTC. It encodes CASSSGDSYEQYF.

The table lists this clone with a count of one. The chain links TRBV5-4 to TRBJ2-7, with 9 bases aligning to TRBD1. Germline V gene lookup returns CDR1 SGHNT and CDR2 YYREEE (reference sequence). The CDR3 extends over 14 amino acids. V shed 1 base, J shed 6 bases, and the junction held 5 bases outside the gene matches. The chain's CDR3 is CASSLRGTGSEQYF. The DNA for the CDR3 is TGTGCCAGCAGCTTGAGGGGGACAGGGAGCGAGCAGTACTTC.

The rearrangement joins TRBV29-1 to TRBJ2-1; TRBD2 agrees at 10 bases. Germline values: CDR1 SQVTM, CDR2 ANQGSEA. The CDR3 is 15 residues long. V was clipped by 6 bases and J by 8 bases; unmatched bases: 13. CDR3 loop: CSVVLTSGASDEQFF. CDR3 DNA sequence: TGCAGCGTGGTTCTTACTAGCGGGGCCTCGGATGAGCAGTTCTTC.

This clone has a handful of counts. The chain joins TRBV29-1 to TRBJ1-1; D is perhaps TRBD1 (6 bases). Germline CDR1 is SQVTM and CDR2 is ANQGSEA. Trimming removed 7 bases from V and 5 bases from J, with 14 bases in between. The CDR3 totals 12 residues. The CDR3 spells CSAGAVETEAFF. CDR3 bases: TGCAGCGCAGGGGCCGTGGAGACTGAAGCTTTCTTT.

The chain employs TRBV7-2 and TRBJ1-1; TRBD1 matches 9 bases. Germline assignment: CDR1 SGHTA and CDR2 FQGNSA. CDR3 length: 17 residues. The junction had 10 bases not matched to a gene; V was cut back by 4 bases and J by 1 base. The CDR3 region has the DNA TGTGCCAGCAGCTCGTCACAGGGGGCGCGCCCGAACACTGAAGCTTTCTTT. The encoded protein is CASSSSQGARPNTEAFF.

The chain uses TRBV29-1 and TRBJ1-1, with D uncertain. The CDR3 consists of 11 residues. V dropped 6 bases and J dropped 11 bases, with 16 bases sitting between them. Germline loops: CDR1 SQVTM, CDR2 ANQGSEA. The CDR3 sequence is CSVLALSGAFF. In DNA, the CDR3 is TGCAGCGTCCTGGCCCTCAGTGGGGCTTTCTTT. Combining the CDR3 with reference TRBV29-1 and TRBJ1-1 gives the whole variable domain SAVISQKPSRDICQRGTSLTIQCQVDSQVTMMFWYRQQPGQSLTLIATANQGSEATYESGFVIDKFPISRPNLTFSTLTVSNMSPEDSSIYLCSVLALSGAFFGQGTRLTVV.

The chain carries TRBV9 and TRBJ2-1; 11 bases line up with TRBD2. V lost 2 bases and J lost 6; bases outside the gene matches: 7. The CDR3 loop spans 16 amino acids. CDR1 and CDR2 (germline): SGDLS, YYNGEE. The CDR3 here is CASSVLAGGHVNEQFF. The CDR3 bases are TGTGCCAGCAGCGTCCTAGCGGGAGGACACGTCAATGAGCAGTTCTTC.

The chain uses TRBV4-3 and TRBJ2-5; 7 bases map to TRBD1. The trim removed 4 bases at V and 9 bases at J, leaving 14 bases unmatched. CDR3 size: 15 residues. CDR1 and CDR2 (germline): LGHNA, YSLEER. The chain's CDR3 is CASSPVGGPPWAQYF. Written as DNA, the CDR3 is TGCGCCAGCAGCCCCGTAGGGGGCCCTCCTTGGGCCCAGTACTTC.

The CDR3 loop is CASSPPQVPYEQYF. As DNA, the CDR3 is TGTGCCAGCAGTCCTCCCCAGGTACCCTACGAGCAGTACTTC. V and J are TRBV7-2 and TRBJ2-7; D is ambiguous. Looked up from germline, CDR1 is SGHTA and CDR2 is FQGNSA. This CDR3 spans 14 amino acids. V lost 6 bases to trimming and J lost 2 bases, with 14 bases between them.

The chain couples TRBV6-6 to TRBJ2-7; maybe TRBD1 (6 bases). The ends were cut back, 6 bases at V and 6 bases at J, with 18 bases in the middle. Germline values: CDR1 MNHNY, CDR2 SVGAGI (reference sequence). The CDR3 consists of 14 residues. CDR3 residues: CASSRTAGEGEQYF. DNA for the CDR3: TGTGCCAGCAGCCGGACAGCCGGTGAGGGCGAGCAGTACTTC.

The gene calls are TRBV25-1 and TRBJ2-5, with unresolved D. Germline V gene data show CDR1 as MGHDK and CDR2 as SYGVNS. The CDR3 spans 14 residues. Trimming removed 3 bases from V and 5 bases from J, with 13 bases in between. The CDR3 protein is CASSDPLMRETQYF. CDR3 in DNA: TGTGCCAGCAGTGACCCTTTAATGCGTGAGACCCAGTACTTC.

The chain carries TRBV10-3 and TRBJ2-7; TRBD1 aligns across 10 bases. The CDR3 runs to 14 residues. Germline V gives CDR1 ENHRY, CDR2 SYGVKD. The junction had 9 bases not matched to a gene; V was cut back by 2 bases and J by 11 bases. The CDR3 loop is CAISEDRDRGSKYF. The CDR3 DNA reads TGTGCCATCAGTGAGGATAGGGACAGGGGATCTAAGTACTTC.

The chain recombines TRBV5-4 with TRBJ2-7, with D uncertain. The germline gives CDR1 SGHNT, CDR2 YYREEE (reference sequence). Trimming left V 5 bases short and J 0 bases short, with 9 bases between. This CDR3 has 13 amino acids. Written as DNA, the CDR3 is TGTGCCAGCAGGTCGGTGGGCTCCTACGAGCAGTACTTC. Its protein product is CASRSVGSYEQYF.

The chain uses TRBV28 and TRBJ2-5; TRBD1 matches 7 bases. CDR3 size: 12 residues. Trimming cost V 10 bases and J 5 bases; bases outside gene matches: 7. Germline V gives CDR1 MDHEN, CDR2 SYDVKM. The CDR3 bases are TGTGCCACAAAGACAGGGTCCGAGACCCAGTACTTC. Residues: CATKTGSETQYF.

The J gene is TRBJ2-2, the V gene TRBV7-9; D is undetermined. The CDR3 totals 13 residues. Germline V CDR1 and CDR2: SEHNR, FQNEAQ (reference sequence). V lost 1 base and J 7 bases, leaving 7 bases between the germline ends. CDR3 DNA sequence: TGTGCCAGCAGCTTAGTCGAGGACGGGGAGCTGTTTTTT. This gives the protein CASSLVEDGELFF.

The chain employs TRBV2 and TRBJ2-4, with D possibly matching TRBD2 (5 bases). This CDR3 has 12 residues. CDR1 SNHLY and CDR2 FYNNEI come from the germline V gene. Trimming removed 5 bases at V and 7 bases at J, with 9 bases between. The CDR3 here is CASSRGSNIQYF. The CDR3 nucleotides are TGTGCCAGCAGTCGGGGTTCGAACATTCAGTACTTC.

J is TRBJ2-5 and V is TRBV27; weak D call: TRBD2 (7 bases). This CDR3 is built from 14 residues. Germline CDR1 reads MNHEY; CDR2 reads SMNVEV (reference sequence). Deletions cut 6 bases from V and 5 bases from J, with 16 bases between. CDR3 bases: TGTGCCAGCAGCCCATGGGGGGGCTTGGAGACCCAGTACTTC. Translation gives CASSPWGGLETQYF.

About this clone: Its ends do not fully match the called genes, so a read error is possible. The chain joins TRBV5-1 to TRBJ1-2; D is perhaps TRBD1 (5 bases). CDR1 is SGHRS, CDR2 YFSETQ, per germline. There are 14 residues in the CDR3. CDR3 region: CASSSPGRNYGYTF. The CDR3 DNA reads TGCGCCAGCAGCTCCCCGGGACGGAATTATGGCTATACCTTC. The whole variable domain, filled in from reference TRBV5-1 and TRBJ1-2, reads KAGVTQTPRYLIKTRGQQVTLSCSPISGHRSVSWYQQTPGQGLQFLFEYFSETQRNKGNFPGRFSGRQFSNSRSEMNVSTLELGDSALYLCASSSPGRNYGYTFGSGTRLTVV.

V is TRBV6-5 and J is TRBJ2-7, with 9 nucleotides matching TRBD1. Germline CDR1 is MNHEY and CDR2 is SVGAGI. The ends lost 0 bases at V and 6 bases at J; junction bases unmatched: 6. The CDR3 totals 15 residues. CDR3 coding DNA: TGTGCCAGCAGTTACTCGGGGACAGGGTCGGGCGAGCAGTACTTC. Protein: CASSYSGTGSGEQYF.

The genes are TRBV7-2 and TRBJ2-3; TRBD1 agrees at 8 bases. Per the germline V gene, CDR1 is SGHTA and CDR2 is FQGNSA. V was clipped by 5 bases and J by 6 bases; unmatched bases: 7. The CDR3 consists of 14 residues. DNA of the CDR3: TGTGCCAGCAGCCCGGACAGGGTTGGGGATACGCAGTATTTT. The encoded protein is CASSPDRVGDTQYF.

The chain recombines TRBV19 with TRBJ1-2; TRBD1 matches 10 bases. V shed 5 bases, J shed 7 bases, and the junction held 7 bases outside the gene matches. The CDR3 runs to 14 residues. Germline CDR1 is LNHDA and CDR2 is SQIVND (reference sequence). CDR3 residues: CASSVGQGMGGYTF. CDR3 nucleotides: TGTGCCAGTAGTGTGGGACAGGGGATGGGTGGCTACACCTTC. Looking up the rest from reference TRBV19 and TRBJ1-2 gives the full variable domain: DGGITQSPKYLFRKEGQNVTLSCEQNLNHDAMYWYRQDPGQGLRLIYYSQIVNDFQKGDIAEGYSVSREKKESFPLTVTSAQKNPTAFYLCASSVGQGMGGYTFGSGTRLTVV.

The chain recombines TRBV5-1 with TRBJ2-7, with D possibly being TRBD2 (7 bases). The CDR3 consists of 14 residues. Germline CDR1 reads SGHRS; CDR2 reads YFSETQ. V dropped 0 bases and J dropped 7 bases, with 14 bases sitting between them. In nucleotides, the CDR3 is TGCGCCAGCAGCTTGGAAGGGGGGGGACGGGAGCAGTACTTC. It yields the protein CASSLEGGGREQYF.